The rows below give T cell receptor beta chains drawn from one sample of a study of T cell repertoires in cytomegalovirus infection. TCRdb re-called the reads through MiXCR, storing one row per CDR3 protein. Among some 600,000 distinct CDR3 sequences listed, 20% to 25% were seen once. Sequenced sample: CD8+ T cells from PBMCs. The receptors stem from a human donor in good health (CMV status not recorded). Some clones in this sample may be carry-over from other donors' samples. The CDR3 runs from the conserved cysteine through the conserved F or W. The order of the fields is J gene, clone size, D gene, V gene, CDR3 DNA, CDR3 protein. D genes are given only for firm matches. Expanded clones are given a class, and other clones once, few, many or no size at all.

TRBJ2-2	many	.	TRBV7-8	TGTGCCAGCAGCTTAGTCCCCCCGGGGTTCTCTCAGGCCGGGGAGCTGTTTTTT	CASSLVPPGFSQAGELFF
TRBJ2-7	.	.	TRBV7-4	TGTGCCAGCAGCCCGCCGGGGCAGGGCACCTACGAGCAGTACTTC	CASSPPGQGTYEQYF
TRBJ1-3	.	.	TRBV12-3/TRBV12-4	TGTGCCAGCAGTGAACAGGGAATCAGTGGAAACACCATATATTTT	CASSEQGISGNTIYF
TRBJ1-1	.	TRBD1	TRBV14	TGTGCCAGCAGCCAAGTTGGACAGGGCGGGCCTGAAGCTTTCTTT	CASSQVGQGGPEAFF
TRBJ2-7	few	.	TRBV6-5	TGTGCCAGCAGTAAAGATCCCCCAGGGTCGACGATGACCTACGAGCAGTACTTC	CASSKDPPGSTMTYEQYF
TRBJ2-5	.	.	TRBV3-1	TGTGCCAGCAGCCAAGTTGGTCCAGCGGAGACCCAGTACTTC	CASSQVGPAETQYF
TRBJ1-6	.	.	TRBV2	TGTGCCAACCAGCAAAGCTCCTATAATTCACCCCTCCACTTT	CANQQSSYNSPLHF
TRBJ2-4	.	TRBD1	TRBV7-2	TGTGCCAGCACCCTTCTAGAAACAGGGGAACTAGCCAAAAACATTCAGTACTTC	CASTLLETGELAKNIQYF
TRBJ1-5	.	.	TRBV20-1	TGCAGTGCTAGAGATAAGCAGGGCGGTAGACAGCCCCAGCATTTT	CSARDKQGGRQPQHF
TRBJ1-5	.	.	TRBV7-7	TGTGCCAGCAGCGTTGCCGGGGAGGAATCCGTCCAGCCCCAGCATTTT	CASSVAGEESVQPQHF
TRBJ2-5	many	.	TRBV7-9	TGTGCCAGCAGCTTAGAGTATTCACATAAACAAGAGACCCAGTACTTC	CASSLEYSHKQETQYF
TRBJ2-7	.	.	TRBV27	TGTGCCACTCGCGATCCCTACGAGCAGTACTTC	CATRDPYEQYF
TRBJ2-2	.	.	TRBV28	TGTGCCAGCAGTTTAAGGAGGAACGGGGAGCTGTTTTTT	CASSLRRNGELFF
TRBJ2-2	.	TRBD1	TRBV28	TGTGCCAGCAGGGGGACAGGGGGCAAATCCGGGGAGCTGTTTTTT	CASRGTGGKSGELFF
TRBJ1-1	.	.	TRBV5-6	TGTGCCAGCAGCTTGGCCAATCAGCAGAACACTGAAGCTTTCTTT	CASSLANQQNTEAFF
TRBJ2-1	.	.	TRBV2	TGTGCCAGCAGTGGGGAGGGACAGCCGTACAATGAGCAGTTCTTC	CASSGEGQPYNEQFF
TRBJ1-1	few	.	TRBV7-9	TGTGCCAGCAGCCTCCGACAAGGTCATAACACTGAAGCTTTCTTT	CASSLRQGHNTEAFF
TRBJ2-1	.	.	TRBV6-2/TRBV6-3	TGTGCCAGCAGTTACTCGGTTTCCAGCTCCTACAATAAGCAGTTCTTC	CASSYSVSSSYNKQFF
TRBJ2-1	.	.	TRBV14	TGTGCCAGCAGCCAAGATCATCGCGGGGAGCAGTTCTTC	CASSQDHRGEQFF
TRBJ2-7	.	.	TRBV13	TGTGCCAGCAGCTTAGGTGGCCGTGGCGAGCTTTCCTACGAGCAGTACTTC	CASSLGGRGELSYEQYF
TRBJ2-2	.	TRBD2	TRBV28	TGTGCCAGCAGTTTACCGAGCGGGGAGTCCGCGAACACCGGGGAGCTGTTTTTT	CASSLPSGESANTGELFF
TRBJ2-5	few	TRBD2	TRBV27	TGTGCCAGCAGTTTGGGAGGGATAGGTGGTCAAGAGACCCAGTACTTC	CASSLGGIGGQETQYF
TRBJ2-1	.	TRBD2	TRBV20-1	TGCAGTGCTCGATTCGGAGCGGGGGGCTCCTACAATGAGCAGTTCTTC	CSARFGAGGSYNEQFF
TRBJ1-1	.	TRBD1	TRBV6-6	TGTGCCAGCAGACGTCCGCGACAGGGGGCAGACACTGAAGCTTTCTTT	CASRRPRQGADTEAFF
TRBJ1-2	.	TRBD1	TRBV20-1	TGCAGTGCTAGGTCCACAGGGGCGCTTCTTTTAGGTTTGGATGGCTACACCTTC	CSARSTGALLLGLDGYTF
TRBJ2-1	many	.	TRBV28	TGTGCCAGCAGTCTCCGTACCAATGAGCAGTTCTTC	CASSLRTNEQFF
TRBJ1-1	.	.	TRBV4-2	TGTGCCAGCAACCAAGATAGAACCGGGAGGTCTGAAGCTTTCTTT	CASNQDRTGRSEAFF
TRBJ2-2	few	.	TRBV7-2	TGTGCCAGCAGCCTACAGGGGGGGCGGTCCGGGGAGCTGTTTTTT	CASSLQGGRSGELFF
TRBJ2-7	few	.	TRBV29-1	TGCAGCGCCACCACGGACAACCCCTACGAGCAGTACTTC	CSATTDNPYEQYF
TRBJ1-5	many	.	TRBV7-8	TGTGCCAGCAGCCCCCCTAGGGGCGGACCGCATTTT	CASSPPRGGPHF
TRBJ1-1	.	.	TRBV14	TGTGTCAGCAGCCAAGTGCGGGTTAACACTGAAGCTTTCTTT	CVSSQVRVNTEAFF
TRBJ1-1	.	.	TRBV5-1	TGCGCCAGCAGCCTTGAGACTATGGGGGACACTGAAGCTTTCTTT	CASSLETMGDTEAFF